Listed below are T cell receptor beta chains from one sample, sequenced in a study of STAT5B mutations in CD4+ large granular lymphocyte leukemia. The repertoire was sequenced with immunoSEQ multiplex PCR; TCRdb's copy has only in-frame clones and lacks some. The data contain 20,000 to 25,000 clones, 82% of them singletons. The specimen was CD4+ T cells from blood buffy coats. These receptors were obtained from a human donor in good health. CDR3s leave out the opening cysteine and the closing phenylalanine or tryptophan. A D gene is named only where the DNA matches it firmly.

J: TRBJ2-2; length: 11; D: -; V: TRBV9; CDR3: ASSLLRTGELF
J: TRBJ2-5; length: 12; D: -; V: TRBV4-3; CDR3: ASSRQVSQETQY
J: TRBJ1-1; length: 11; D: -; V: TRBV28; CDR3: ASSFGRPLGAF
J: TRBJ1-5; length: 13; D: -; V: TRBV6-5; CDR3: ASSYSRVSNQPQH
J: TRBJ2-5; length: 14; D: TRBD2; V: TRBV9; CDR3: ASSPSRGGPQETQY
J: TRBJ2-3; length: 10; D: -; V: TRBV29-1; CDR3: SVSEGADTQY
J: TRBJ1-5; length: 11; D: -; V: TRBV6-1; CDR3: ASRILSNQPQH
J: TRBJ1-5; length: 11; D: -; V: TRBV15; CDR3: ATSMGSNQPQH
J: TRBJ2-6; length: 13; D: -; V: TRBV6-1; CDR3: ASSEDPSGANVLT
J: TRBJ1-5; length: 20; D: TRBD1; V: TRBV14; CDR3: ASSQASQTGGGDVYGNQPQH
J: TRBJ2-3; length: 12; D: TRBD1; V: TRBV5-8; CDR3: ASSPGTGSDTQY
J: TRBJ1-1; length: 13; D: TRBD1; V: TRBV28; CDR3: ASRKPRQGYTEAF
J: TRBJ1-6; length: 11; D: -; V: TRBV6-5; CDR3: ASSPRQASPLH
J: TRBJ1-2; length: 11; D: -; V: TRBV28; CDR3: ASTLQGDYGYT
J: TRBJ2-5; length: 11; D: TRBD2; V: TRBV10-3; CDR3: AISEREGETQY
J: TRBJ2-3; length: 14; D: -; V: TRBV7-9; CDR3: ASSPPRRFGTDTQY
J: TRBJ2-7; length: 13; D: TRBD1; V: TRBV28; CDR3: ASSGKGQGSYEQY
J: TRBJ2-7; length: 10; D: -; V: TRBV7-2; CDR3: ASSNQGHRLY
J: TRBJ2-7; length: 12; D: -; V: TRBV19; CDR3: ASSQGGSTYEQY
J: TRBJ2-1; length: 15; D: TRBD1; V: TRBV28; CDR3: ASSQAGGPSSYNEQF